This T cell receptor (beta chain) appears in the sequencing data of a study of post-analysis software for immune sequencing data. Incorporated into the TCR beta cDNA libraries were unique molecular identifiers, which served to reduce PCR and sequencing biases. MiXCR was run by TCRdb on the PCR reads, yielding one entry per CDR3 protein. Of about 820,000 distinct CDR3 sequences in the sample, approximately 50% are singletons; the top ten hold around 4.5%. Only a few counts were recorded for this clonotype. This clonotype was obtained from a girl between 10 and 17 years old with multiple sclerosis. Sequencing input: blood.

CDR3 residues: CASSPYGQSTDTQYF. In DNA, the CDR3 is TGTGCCAGCAGCCCCTATGGACAGAGCACAGATACGCAGTATTTT. The J gene is TRBJ2-3, the V gene TRBV7-2; TRBD1 is a possible D gene (6 bases). CDR1 is SGHTA, CDR2 FQGNSA, per germline. Trimming left V 5 bases short and J 0 bases short, with 12 bases between. CDR3 length equals 15 residues.